Below are 12 T cell receptor beta chains sequenced from a single sample in a study of blood T cell repertoires in COVID-19. TCRdb's table, derived via immunoSEQ multiplex PCR, lists solely in-frame clones and lacks some. The table records around 20,000 clones, 80% to 90% of them present only once. The sequencing input was peripheral blood. The receptors were sampled from a human donor with active COVID-19. The donor label of this sample is uncertain.

V is TRBV30 and J is TRBJ2-5, with D perhaps matching TRBD2 (7 bases). The CDR3 contains 16 residues. V dropped 5 bases and J dropped 5 bases, with 24 bases sitting between them. Germline CDR1 is GTSNPN and CDR2 is SVGIG (reference sequence). CDR3 DNA: TGTGCCTGGGGGGGGGCATCCGGGACATTACGGGAGACCCAGTACTTC. It encodes CAWGGASGTLRETQYF.

J is TRBJ2-1 and V is TRBV19; 8 bases align to TRBD2. Germline CDR1 reads LNHDA; CDR2 reads SQIVND (reference sequence). V lost 4 bases to trimming and J lost 0 bases; unmatched junction nucleotides: 5. The CDR3 loop spans 16 amino acids. CDR3 DNA: TGTGCCAGTAGTAAAGTCAGCGGGAGCTCCTACAATGAGCAGTTCTTC. Protein: CASSKVSGSSYNEQFF.

Written as DNA, the CDR3 is TGTGCCAGCAGCCAATCCTGGGGGGAGGGCAATCAGCCCCAGCATTTT. Residues: CASSQSWGEGNQPQHF. The chain employs TRBV4-2 and TRBJ1-5, with TRBD1 as a possible D gene (5 bases). Germline V gives CDR1 LGHNA, CDR2 YNFKEQ. The CDR3 has 16 amino acids. V lost 2 bases and J lost 2, with 13 bases in between.

The chain joins TRBV7-2 to TRBJ2-5; D perhaps matches TRBD1 (6 bases). With 3 bases removed from V and 9 bases from J, the gap between germline ends came to 14 bases. Germline CDR1 reads SGHTA; CDR2 reads FQGNSA. The CDR3 runs to 13 residues. The chain's CDR3 is CASSLSRGKAQYF. DNA for the CDR3: TGTGCCAGCAGCTTGTCAAGGGGGAAGGCCCAGTACTTC.

J is TRBJ2-3 and V is TRBV2; the match to TRBD1 covers 7 bases. From germline, CDR1 is SNHLY and CDR2 FYNNEI. This CDR3 has 10 residues. V gave up 6 bases and J gave up 13 bases; unmatched junction bases: 4. CDR3 loop: CASSTGEKYF. Here the CDR3 DNA reads TGTGCCAGCAGCACAGGGGAGAAGTATTTT.

The genes are TRBV4-3 and TRBJ1-2; TRBD1 is a possible D gene (5 bases). Between the trimmed V and J ends, which lost 0 bases and 7 bases, there was a span of 12 bases. This CDR3 is built from 14 residues. Germline V lookup: CDR1 LGHNA, CDR2 YSLEER. CDR3 loop: CASSQDLVQVGYTF. DNA of the CDR3: TGCGCCAGCAGCCAAGACCTGGTACAGGTTGGCTACACCTTC.

The chain carries TRBV25-1 and TRBJ2-2; possible D gene TRBD1, 6 bases. Germline loops: CDR1 MGHDK, CDR2 SYGVNS. V lost 6 bases, J lost 4 bases, and 15 bases lay in between. The CDR3 totals 15 residues. The DNA for the CDR3 is TGTGCCAGCAGGCAGACAGGTCGTGGCACCGGGGAGCTGTTTTTT. This codes for CASRQTGRGTGELFF.

The gene calls are TRBV6-5 and TRBJ2-5; 8 nucleotides agree with TRBD1. CDR3 size: 13 residues. With V trimmed by 5 bases and J by 9 bases, 8 bases remained unmatched. The germline V gene encodes CDR1 MNHEY and CDR2 SVGAGI. CDR3 in DNA: TGTGCCAGCAGTACCTACGGACAGGGCCCCCAGTACTTC. It is translated as CASSTYGQGPQYF.

This clone came up once. V and J are TRBV7-2 and TRBJ1-2; no definite D call. CDR1 is SGHTA, CDR2 FQGNSA, per germline. V was clipped by 5 bases and J by 7 bases, with 11 bases between them. CDR3 length equals 12 residues. In DNA form, the CDR3 reads TGTGCCAGCAGCCGAGGGTCGACTGGCTACACCTTC. Residues: CASSRGSTGYTF.

The J gene is TRBJ2-3, the V gene TRBV6-5; D is unclear. This CDR3 contains 11 residues. The V gene lost 8 bases and the J gene lost 0 bases, with 3 bases spanning the gap. Germline loops: CDR1 MNHEY, CDR2 SVGAGI. The CDR3: CASSSTDTQYF. CDR3 nucleotide sequence: TGTGCCAGCTCTAGCACAGATACGCAGTATTTT.

This clone has only one observation. V gene TRBV6-1 combines with J gene TRBJ1-2; D gene uncertain. Germline values: CDR1 MNHNS, CDR2 SASEGT. The CDR3 is 15 residues long. With 2 bases removed from V and 2 bases from J, the gap between germline ends came to 12 bases. CDR3 DNA sequence: TGTGCCAGCAGTGAACGGTCGCCGATAAACTATGGCTACACCTTC. Its translation: CASSERSPINYGYTF.

The chain employs TRBV11-3 and TRBJ2-3; maybe TRBD1 (6 bases). Deletions cut 4 bases from V and 2 bases from J, with 10 bases between. This CDR3 is built from 14 residues. CDR1 is SGHNT and CDR2 is YENEEA in the germline V gene. CDR3 coding DNA: TGTGCCAGCAGCTACTCAGGGGACACAGATACGCAGTATTTT. Its protein is CASSYSGDTDTQYF.